Shown below are 3 T cell receptor beta chains from a single sample sequenced in a study of cytomegalovirus exposure and HLA in healthy donors. Primers for the PCR totalled 60 Vbeta and 13 Jbeta. Only in-frame clones appear in the TCRdb table, and some are missing; sequencing was by immunoSEQ multiplex PCR. The sample has 150,000 to 200,000 clones, 9.5% to 15% seen once; the top ten hold under 10%. Sequencing was performed on PBMCs. The source of these receptors is a man between 50 and 59 years old in good health and CMV-seropositive.

This clone was observed a handful of times. The genes are TRBV4-3 and TRBJ1-6; possible D gene TRBD1, 6 bases. This CDR3 has 14 amino acids. The germline CDR1 and CDR2 sequences are LGHNA and YSLEER. V was cut by 2 bases and J by 9 bases, with 11 bases left in between. The CDR3 sequence: CASSQTQGSSPLHF. In DNA, the CDR3 is TGCGCCAGCAGCCAAACACAGGGAAGTTCACCCCTCCACTTT.

This clone turned up a few times. At the DNA level, this CDR3 is encoded by other sequences in the same sample as well. The genes are TRBV9 and TRBJ2-2, with D possibly matching TRBD1 (5 bases). Trimming pared 0 bases from V and 4 bases from J, leaving 10 bases between. The CDR3 covers 15 residues. CDR1 and CDR2 from the germline V gene are SGDLS and YYNGEE. CDR3 bases: TGTGCCAGCAGCGTAGAAGGGGTTGGCACCGGGGAGCTGTTTTTT. It is translated as CASSVEGVGTGELFF.

The V gene is TRBV11-3, the J gene TRBJ2-3; D is uncertain. CDR3 size: 15 residues. Trimming removed 0 bases from V and 5 bases from J, with 12 bases in between. The V gene's germline CDR1 is SGHNT and CDR2 YENEEA. The CDR3 DNA is TGTGCCAGCAGCTTAGAAGCCGGGTGGAAAGATACGCAGTATTTT. Amino acid sequence: CASSLEAGWKDTQYF.